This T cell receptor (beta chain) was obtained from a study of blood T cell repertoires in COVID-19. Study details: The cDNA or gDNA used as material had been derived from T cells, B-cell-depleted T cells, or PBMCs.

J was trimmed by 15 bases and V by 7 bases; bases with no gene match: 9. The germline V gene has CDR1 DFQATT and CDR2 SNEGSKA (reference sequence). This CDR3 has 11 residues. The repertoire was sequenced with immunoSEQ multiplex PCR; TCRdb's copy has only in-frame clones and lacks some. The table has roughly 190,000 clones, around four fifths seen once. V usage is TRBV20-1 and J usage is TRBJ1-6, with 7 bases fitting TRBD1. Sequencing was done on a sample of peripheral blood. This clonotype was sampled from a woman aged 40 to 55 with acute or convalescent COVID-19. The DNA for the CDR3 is TGCAGTGGAACGGGGCAGGGGGACCTCCACTTT. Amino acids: CSGTGQGDLHF.